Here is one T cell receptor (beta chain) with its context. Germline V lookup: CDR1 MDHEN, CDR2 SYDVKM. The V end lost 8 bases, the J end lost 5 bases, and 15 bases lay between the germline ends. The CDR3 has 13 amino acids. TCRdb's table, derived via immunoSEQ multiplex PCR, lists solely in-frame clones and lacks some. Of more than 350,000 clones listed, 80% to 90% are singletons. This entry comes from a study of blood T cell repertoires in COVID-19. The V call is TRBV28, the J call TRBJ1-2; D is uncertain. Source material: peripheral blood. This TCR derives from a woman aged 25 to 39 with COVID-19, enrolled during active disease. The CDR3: CASSSLLVYGYTF. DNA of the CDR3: TGTGCCAGCTCCAGTTTGCTGGTATATGGCTACACCTTC.